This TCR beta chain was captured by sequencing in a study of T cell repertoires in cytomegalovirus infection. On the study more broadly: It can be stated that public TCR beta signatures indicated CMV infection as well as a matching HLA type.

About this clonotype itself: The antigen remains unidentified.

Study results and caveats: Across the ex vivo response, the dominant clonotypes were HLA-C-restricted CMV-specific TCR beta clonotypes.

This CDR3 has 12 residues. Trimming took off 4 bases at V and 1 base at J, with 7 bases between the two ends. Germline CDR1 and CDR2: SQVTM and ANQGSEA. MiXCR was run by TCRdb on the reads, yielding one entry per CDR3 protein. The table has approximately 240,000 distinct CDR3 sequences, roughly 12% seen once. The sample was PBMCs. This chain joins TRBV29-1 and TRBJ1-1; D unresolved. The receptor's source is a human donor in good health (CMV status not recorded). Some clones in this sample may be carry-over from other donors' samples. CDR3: CSVGAANTEAFF. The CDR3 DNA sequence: TGCAGCGTTGGGGCGGCGAACACTGAAGCTTTCTTT.